Listed here are 24 T cell receptor beta chains from one sample, sequenced in a study of blood T cell repertoires in COVID-19. Profiling relied on immunoSEQ multiplex PCR, and the TCRdb table lists in-frame clones only, not all of them. This table has about 220,000 clones, about 80% appearing once. The specimen was peripheral blood. The receptors derive from a woman aged 55-75 years with acute or convalescent COVID-19.

The chain carries TRBV4-2 and TRBJ2-2, with 8 positions matching TRBD2. Germline loops: CDR1 LGHNA, CDR2 YNFKEQ. This CDR3 has 15 amino acids. Germline trimming cut 4 bases from V and 4 bases from J; bases unmatched to any gene: 5. The CDR3: CASSLAGWGTGELFF. The CDR3 region has the DNA TGTGCCAGCAGCCTAGCGGGGTGGGGCACCGGGGAGCTGTTTTTT.

This chain joins TRBV9 and TRBJ1-1; D is perhaps TRBD1 (6 bases). The CDR3 consists of 14 residues. The V end was cut by 3 bases, the J end by 5 bases, with 14 bases between. The germline V gene has CDR1 SGDLS and CDR2 YYNGEE. The CDR3 sequence: CASSEKTRGTEAFF. Written as DNA, the CDR3 is TGTGCCAGCAGCGAAAAAACCAGGGGAACTGAAGCTTTCTTT.

The rearrangement uses TRBV2 and TRBJ1-5, with D possibly being TRBD1 (6 bases). The CDR3 spans 13 residues. Germline loops: CDR1 SNHLY, CDR2 FYNNEI. The V end was cut by 4 bases, the J end by 5 bases, with 9 bases between. CDR3 protein: CASSGTEYQPQHF. For the CDR3, the DNA is TGTGCCAGCAGTGGGACAGAGTATCAGCCCCAGCATTTT. Full variable domain (missing parts from reference TRBV2 and TRBJ1-5): EPEVTQTPSHQVTQMGQEVILRCVPISNHLYFYWYRQILGQKVEFLVSFYNNEISEKSEIFDDQFSVERPDGSNFTLKIRSTKLEDSAMYFCASSGTEYQPQHFGDGTRLSIL.

V usage is TRBV5-1 and J usage is TRBJ2-5; 7 positions match TRBD2. The V segment lost 1 base and the J segment 1 base; nucleotides outside the gene matches: 13. CDR1 and CDR2 from the germline V gene are SGHRS and YFSETQ. This CDR3 spans 18 amino acids. This CDR3 is CASSLRAPGLLPQETQYF. CDR3 nucleotides: TGCGCCAGCAGCTTGAGGGCGCCGGGACTACTGCCCCAAGAGACCCAGTACTTC.

The chain combines TRBV7-9 with TRBJ2-2; TRBD2 matches at 8 bases. The CDR3 covers 15 residues. Germline V gene sequence: CDR1 SEHNR, CDR2 FQNEAQ (reference sequence). With V trimmed by 7 bases and J by 1 base, 5 bases remained unmatched. Written as DNA, the CDR3 is TGTGCCAGCAACGTAGCGGGGCTGAACACCGGGGAGCTGTTTTTT. Its translation is CASNVAGLNTGELFF.

This chain connects TRBV4-2 to TRBJ2-1; 7 bases line up with TRBD2. Germline values: CDR1 LGHNA, CDR2 YNFKEQ. This CDR3 region has 15 residues. V lost 0 bases, J lost 4 bases, and 3 bases stayed unmatched. CDR3 sequence: CASSQDGGSYNEQFF. The CDR3 DNA follows: TGTGCCAGCAGCCAAGACGGCGGGAGTTACAATGAGCAGTTCTTC.

This rearrangement joins TRBV5-6 to TRBJ1-1; 11 bases line up with TRBD1. The junction had 5 bases not matched to a gene; V was cut back by 6 bases and J by 4 bases. The germline V gene encodes CDR1 SGHDT and CDR2 YYEEEE. The CDR3 sequence is 14 residues long. CDR3 coding DNA: TGTGCCAGCATGGGGGACAGGGGGTTCACTGAAGCTTTCTTT. Translation: CASMGDRGFTEAFF.

V is TRBV27 and J is TRBJ2-1; TRBD1 matches 8 bases. V lost 2 bases to trimming and J lost 5 bases; unmatched junction nucleotides: 11. CDR1 is MNHEY and CDR2 is SMNVEV in the germline V gene (reference sequence). The CDR3 has 17 amino acids. DNA for the CDR3: TGTGCCAGCAGTTTAACTCGGACAGGGTTAGGGAACAATGAGCAGTTCTTC. This codes for CASSLTRTGLGNNEQFF.

This chain connects TRBV5-5 to TRBJ1-2; 8 bases line up with TRBD1. Germline V lookup: CDR1 SGHKS, CDR2 YYEKEE (reference sequence). The trim removed 2 bases at V and 0 bases at J, leaving 3 bases unmatched. The CDR3 is 15 residues long. This CDR3 is CASSFKQGANYGYTF. The CDR3 bases are TGTGCCAGCAGCTTTAAACAGGGGGCTAACTATGGCTACACCTTC. Full variable domain (missing parts from reference TRBV5-5 and TRBJ1-2): DAGVTQSPTHLIKTRGQQVTLRCSPISGHKSVSWYQQVLGQGPQFIFQYYEKEERGRGNFPDRFSARQFPNYSSELNVNALLLGDSALYLCASSFKQGANYGYTFGSGTRLTVV.

The chain has TRBV19 and TRBJ1-2; 8 nucleotides align to TRBD1. CDR3 length: 14 amino acids. The V and J ends lost 5 bases and 5 bases, in that order; junction bases with no gene match: 7. Germline CDR1 and CDR2: LNHDA and SQIVND (reference sequence). The CDR3 DNA sequence: TGTGCCAGTAGTCGACAGGGGCCGAGGTATGGCTACACCTTC. Its translation is CASSRQGPRYGYTF.

This clone turned up a few times. The CDR3, as DNA: TGTGCCAGCTCCGGGACTCACAATGAGCAGTTCTTC. Translated, it gives CASSGTHNEQFF. This chain joins TRBV6-5 and TRBJ2-1, with a tentative D call TRBD2 (6 bases). There are 12 residues in the CDR3. V lost 8 bases and J lost 5, with 10 bases in between. CDR1 and CDR2 (germline): MNHEY, SVGAGI.

This clone turned up a few times. This chain uses TRBV11-3 with TRBJ1-3, with D hard to call. In germline, CDR1 is SGHNT, CDR2 YENEEA. V gave up 1 base and J gave up 4 bases, with 5 bases separating them. The CDR3 runs to 13 residues. CDR3 sequence (DNA): TGTGCCAGCAGCTTAGGTCCGGGAAACACCATATATTTT. Its translation: CASSLGPGNTIYF.

J is TRBJ1-1 and V is TRBV5-6; the D is unclear. V shed 1 base and J shed 7 bases, with 8 bases lying between them. Germline loops: CDR1 SGHDT, CDR2 YYEEEE. The CDR3 covers 12 residues. CDR3 nucleotide sequence: TGTGCCAGCAGCTTGAGGCGGAATGAAGCTTTCTTT. Translation gives CASSLRRNEAFF.

This clone was recorded a few times. The rearrangement uses TRBV2 and TRBJ2-1, with a weak D call TRBD1 (5 bases). Trimming removed 1 base at V and 6 bases at J, with 13 bases between. The CDR3 extends over 15 amino acids. Germline CDR1 and CDR2: SNHLY and FYNNEI. The DNA of the CDR3 is TGTGCCAGCAGTGAAGAGGGGCTAAAGGGCAATGAGCAGTTCTTC. Translated: CASSEEGLKGNEQFF.

CDR3 nucleotide sequence: TGTGCCAGCAGCTTGGAAGTCCCTAAACCCTACGAGCAGTACTTC. The encoded protein is CASSLEVPKPYEQYF. The V call is TRBV5-4, the J call TRBJ2-7; D is undetermined. Germline V gives CDR1 SGHNT, CDR2 YYREEE (reference sequence). The CDR3 spans 15 residues. Trimming took off 0 bases at V and 2 bases at J, with 12 bases between the two ends.

CDR3 in amino acids: CASRVQGLNEKLFF. CDR3 sequence (DNA): TGTGCCAGCAGGGTACAGGGCCTGAATGAAAAACTGTTTTTT. The chain uses TRBV2 and TRBJ1-4; possible D gene TRBD1, 6 bases. Germline lookup yields CDR1 SNHLY and CDR2 FYNNEI. V shed 6 bases and J shed 5 bases, with 13 bases lying between them. The CDR3 contains 14 residues.

V is TRBV28 and J is TRBJ1-1; tentatively, D is TRBD1 (6 bases). Germline V CDR1 and CDR2: MDHEN, SYDVKM. V was shortened by 7 bases and J by 3 bases, with 12 bases between the two germline ends. The CDR3 totals 13 residues. In nucleotides, the CDR3 is TGTGCCAGCAATAGACAGGTCCACACTGAAGCTTTCTTT. Translation: CASNRQVHTEAFF.

This clone appeared a single time. The V gene is TRBV7-9, the J gene TRBJ2-7; 7 bases line up with TRBD1. CDR3 length: 15 amino acids. The V gene end was trimmed by 5 bases and the J gene end by 3 bases; junction bases not matched to a gene: 10. Germline-derived CDR1 and CDR2 are SEHNR and FQNEAQ (reference sequence). The CDR3 nucleotides are TGTGCCAGCAGCCCCCCTCGGGGACAGCTCTACGAGCAGTACTTC. It yields the protein CASSPPRGQLYEQYF.

CDR3 sequence (DNA): TGTGCCAGCAGTACGACAGGGAACGAGCAGTACTTC. Residues: CASSTTGNEQYF. V usage is TRBV2 and J usage is TRBJ2-7; 7 bases fit TRBD1. Germline V CDR1 and CDR2: SNHLY, FYNNEI. The CDR3 consists of 12 residues. With V trimmed by 5 bases and J by 5 bases, 3 bases remained unmatched. The full variable domain, its missing parts supplied by reference TRBV2 and TRBJ2-7, is EPEVTQTPSHQVTQMGQEVILRCVPISNHLYFYWYRQILGQKVEFLVSFYNNEISEKSEIFDDQFSVERPDGSNFTLKIRSTKLEDSAMYFCASSTTGNEQYFGPGTRLTVT.

The rearrangement joins TRBV5-1 to TRBJ1-1; a possible D gene is TRBD1 (6 bases). Per the germline V gene, CDR1 is SGHRS and CDR2 is YFSETQ. The CDR3 covers 13 residues. V lost 3 bases and J 5 bases, leaving 11 bases between the germline ends. The CDR3 loop is CASSSSGETEAFF. The DNA for the CDR3 is TGCGCCAGCAGCTCCTCAGGGGAAACTGAAGCTTTCTTT.

The V call is TRBV14, the J call TRBJ2-7, with 12 bases identical to TRBD2. V shed 2 bases, J shed 5 bases, and the junction held 4 bases outside the gene matches. The CDR3 runs 15 residues. Germline V CDR1 and CDR2: SGHDN, FVKESK. The CDR3: CASSQRLAGAHEQYF. CDR3 DNA sequence: TGTGCCAGCAGCCAACGACTAGCGGGGGCTCACGAGCAGTACTTC.

The chain joins TRBV5-6 to TRBJ2-3; 11 nucleotides agree with TRBD2. The CDR3 consists of 14 residues. V dropped 3 bases and J dropped 7; count of bases not matched to a gene: 4. Per germline, CDR1 SGHDT and CDR2 YYEEEE. The CDR3 bases are TGTGCCAGCAGCTATAGCGGGGGGGCAAATACGCAGTATTTT. Amino acid sequence: CASSYSGGANTQYF.

This rearrangement joins TRBV27 to TRBJ1-1; perhaps TRBD1 as D (5 bases). Deletions cut 4 bases from V and 5 bases from J, with 14 bases between. The CDR3 has 14 amino acids. The germline V gene has CDR1 MNHEY and CDR2 SMNVEV (reference sequence). CDR3 residues: CASSSTRVETEAFF. CDR3 nucleotide sequence: TGTGCCAGCAGTTCTACCAGGGTGGAGACTGAAGCTTTCTTT.

V gene TRBV28 combines with J gene TRBJ1-4; D remains ambiguous. The CDR3 is 16 residues long. Germline V gene lookup returns CDR1 MDHEN and CDR2 SYDVKM. V lost 2 bases and J 12 bases, leaving 22 bases between the germline ends. The CDR3: CASSLNGRLLASELFF. CDR3 nucleotide sequence: TGTGCCAGCAGTTTAAATGGGAGGTTGCTCGCGTCGGAACTGTTTTTT.